This T cell receptor beta chain is from a study of cytomegalovirus exposure and HLA in healthy donors. Study findings and constraints: Most TCR sequences were seen very rarely across donors, but some public TCRs occurred in many.

CDR1 SNHLY and CDR2 FYNNEI come from the germline V gene. Trimming shortened V by 1 base and J by 8 bases, and 14 bases separated the two germline ends. The CDR3 spans 14 residues. Using immunoSEQ multiplex PCR, the repertoire was profiled, and TCRdb retains in-frame clones only, with some absent. The top ten hold approximately 8.5% of the sample, which has approximately 140,000 clones, roughly 88% seen once. This clone was counted a few times. Its antigen remains unidentified. The origin of this receptor is a woman younger than 30 in good health and CMV-seropositive. The chain is built from TRBV2 and TRBJ1-2; the D is unclear. Sequencing input: PBMCs. The CDR3 loop is CASSEGVTGGGYTF. CDR3 coding DNA: TGTGCCAGCAGTGAAGGGGTGACGGGAGGGGGCTACACCTTC.